Below, 10 T cell receptor beta chains from the same sample are listed, as sequenced in a study of cytomegalovirus exposure and HLA in healthy donors. Assay used: immunoSEQ multiplex PCR; TCRdb lists only in-frame clones, some missing. The sample records 110,000 to 150,000 clones, approximately 94% being singletons. The sequenced sample was PBMCs. The receptor set was obtained from a man aged 18 to 30 in good health and CMV-seropositive.

This clone was detected once. The gene calls are TRBV4-1 and TRBJ2-1; 8 nucleotides align to TRBD2. J lost 4 bases, V lost 0 bases, and 5 bases had no gene match. This CDR3 contains 16 residues. Germline-derived CDR1 and CDR2 are MGHRA and YSYEKL. Here the CDR3 DNA reads TGCGCCAGCAGCCAAGATGGACGGGAGGGTTACAATGAGCAGTTCTTC. Protein product: CASSQDGREGYNEQFF.

The gene calls are TRBV19 and TRBJ1-1; D is uncertain. Trimming left V 7 bases short and J 3 bases short, with 6 bases between. The germline gives CDR1 LNHDA, CDR2 SQIVND (reference sequence). This CDR3 has 11 residues. In DNA form, the CDR3 reads TGTGCCAGTACGCGGGACACTGAAGCTTTCTTT. Encoded protein: CASTRDTEAFF.

V and J are TRBV28 and TRBJ2-2; 8 nucleotides line up with TRBD1. CDR3 length: 16 amino acids. CDR1 and CDR2 (germline): MDHEN, SYDVKM. Trimming cost V 6 bases and J 1 base; bases outside gene matches: 7. The DNA for the CDR3 is TGTGCCAGCAGCTCATCTGGGACAGGGAACACCGGGGAGCTGTTTTTT. It codes for CASSSSGTGNTGELFF.

The gene calls are TRBV19 and TRBJ1-1; TRBD1 might be the D (6 bases). This CDR3 is 14 amino acids long. CDR1 and CDR2 (germline): LNHDA, SQIVND (reference sequence). V dropped 7 bases and J dropped 4 bases, with 16 bases sitting between them. The CDR3 is CASTPTGPGTEAFF. The CDR3 DNA is TGTGCCAGTACCCCGACAGGCCCCGGCACTGAAGCTTTCTTT.

This chain connects TRBV5-1 to TRBJ2-5, with 10 nucleotides matching TRBD2. From germline, CDR1 is SGHRS and CDR2 YFSETQ. After removal of 2 bases from V and 6 bases from J, the junction contained 7 bases not matched to a gene. The CDR3 runs 15 residues. The CDR3 region has the DNA TGCGCCAGCAGCTTATTAGCGGGAGGTAGAAAGACCCAGTACTTC. Its protein is CASSLLAGGRKTQYF.

This CDR3 reads CASSFQGVDRAYGYTF. In DNA form, the CDR3 reads TGTGCCAGCAGCTTCCAGGGAGTCGACAGGGCTTATGGCTACACCTTC. The rearrangement links TRBV13 to TRBJ1-2; 7 bases are shared with TRBD1. The CDR3 extends over 16 amino acids. Trimming took 3 bases from V and 5 from J; bases not matched to a gene: 12. Germline V lookup: CDR1 PRHDT, CDR2 FYEKMQ (reference sequence).

This rearrangement joins TRBV6-5 to TRBJ2-7, with D hard to call. V shed 4 bases and J shed 0 bases, with 7 bases lying between them. The CDR3 length is 13 residues. CDR1 is MNHEY and CDR2 is SVGAGI in the germline V gene. CDR3 amino acids: CASSSPSSYEQYF. The DNA of the CDR3 is TGTGCCAGCAGTTCCCCTAGCTCCTACGAGCAGTACTTC.

V gene TRBV7-2 combines with J gene TRBJ2-7, with D perhaps TRBD2 (6 bases). CDR3 length: 16 amino acids. Germline assignment: CDR1 SGHTA and CDR2 FQGNSA. V dropped 2 bases and J dropped 6 bases, with 20 bases sitting between them. The CDR3 sequence: CASSLTTGTLRREQYF. The DNA of the CDR3 is TGTGCCAGCAGCTTAACCACCGGGACTTTGAGGCGCGAGCAGTACTTC.

V gene TRBV10-3 combines with J gene TRBJ1-5; D remains ambiguous. Germline V gives CDR1 ENHRY, CDR2 SYGVKD. The V end was cut by 5 bases, the J end by 2 bases, with 4 bases between. The CDR3 contains 12 residues. CDR3 loop: CAISTGNQPQHF. In DNA form, the CDR3 reads TGTGCCATCAGTACGGGCAATCAGCCCCAGCATTTT.

This clone was seen once. This CDR3 is CASSLSPNTLSTDTQYF. The CDR3 bases are TGTGCCAGCAGTTTATCCCCGAACACCCTTAGCACAGATACGCAGTATTTT. The chain has TRBV27 and TRBJ2-3; D unresolved. The ends were cut back, 0 bases at V and 0 bases at J, with 13 bases in the middle. This CDR3 comprises 17 residues. Looked up from germline, CDR1 is MNHEY and CDR2 is SMNVEV (reference sequence).